This TCR beta chain was recorded in a study of blood T cell repertoires in COVID-19 (dated by TCRdb to the early 2020s). A note on the overall study: Collaborator samples came from the United States, Italy and Spain and covered acute and convalescent phases of COVID-19. The prospective study material was composed of cDNA or gDNA derived from T cells, B-cell-depleted T cells, or PBMCs. Deeply sampled blood TCRbeta repertoires from subjects exposed to, actively infected with, or recovered from COVID-19 were included in the dataset. The repertoires were released in a freely available public database intended as a resource for research on the immune response to SARS-CoV-2. The samples were drawn from two sources: the first 160 participants of the ongoing ImmuneRACE study, and over 1,000 subjects contributed by 6 global collaborators. Sample metadata almost always included a de-identified subject ID, COVID-19 status, age in years and sex. Where available, HLA class I and class II types were obtained from metadata supplied by the sample provider rather than from assay-based typing. General findings and caveats noted by the study authors: The quantity of clinical and demographic metadata differed by source and by participant and was supplied without curation.

For CDR1 and CDR2, the germline V gene lists LGHNA and YSLEER. For this chain, trimming is 0 bases at the V end and 4 bases at the J end, and the number of junction bases without a gene match is 10. The CDR3 covers 19 residues, taking in both the cysteine and the phenylalanine. The entry retains the CDR3 DNA only, 57 bases that are in frame from base 1. The immunoSEQ Assay, a bias-controlled multiplex PCR, was used to amplify TCRbeta CDR3 regions from genomic DNA. As for the original processing: Within the assay, amplification of reference gene primers was used to estimate how many nucleated cells each sample contained. Sequence reads were collapsed and filtered to measure the absolute abundance of every unique TCRbeta CDR3 rearrangement. For each sample, productive Simpson clonality was calculated as the square root of Simpson's diversity index over productive rearrangements. TCRdb's version of the immuneACCESS table is confined to in-frame rearrangements and falls short of the full clone set. An unresolved V gene accounts for under half of the shortfall where checked; the remainder is of unknown origin. V and J calls plus clone size are reproduced from that table; the DNA served to infer D and trimming. A total of 240,000 or so clones appear in this sample, 86% of them only once. The ten largest account for roughly 3% of the sample.

Turning to this clone: Its antigen is currently not known. Base quality data are lacking; no much larger clone is found one base away.

Another Seattle source contributed samples from volunteer blood donors who had recovered from COVID-19. Whole blood was collected in K2EDTA tubes by collaborating institutions according to the institutions' own protocols. For TCRbeta analysis, collaborators shipped samples as frozen whole blood, isolated PBMCs, or DNA extracted from either of those sample types. The receptor chain draws on TRBV4-3 and TRBJ2-1, with 12 middle bases fitting TRBD2. The sample comprised peripheral blood. The TCR sequence derives from a young woman who had recovered from COVID-19. The CDR3 in this case is CASSQDQTSGGANYNEQFF. The DNA is as follows: TGCGCCAGCAGCCAAGATCAGACTAGCGGGGGCGCCAATTACAATGAGCAGTTCTTC.